Listed below are T cell receptor beta chains from one sample, sequenced in a study of metastatic and nonmetastatic thyroid tumors. Through MiXCR, TCRdb re-clonotyped the PCR reads. Of around 20,000 clones in the sample, about 31% are singletons; the top ten hold about 20%. The specimen was adjacent normal tissue. These receptors all stem from a female donor with papillary thyroid cancer or a benign thyroid nodule (not recorded which). Some clones in this sample may be carry-over from other donors' samples. Both conserved end residues are part of each CDR3. A D gene is named only where the DNA matches it firmly. Size is omitted from some rows. Given values are once, few, many or a class for expanded clones.

len: 13
v_gene: TRBV4-1
abundance: many
d_gene: TRBD1
j_gene: TRBJ2-1
CDR3nt: TGCGCCAGCAGCCAAGACTACAGGGGTTGGCAGTTCTTC
CDR3aa: CASSQDYRGWQFF

len: 15
v_gene: TRBV19
abundance: medium-sized
d_gene: -
j_gene: TRBJ1-1
CDR3nt: TGTGCCAGTAGTCCTAGTCAGGGAGGTTACACTGAAGCTTTCTTT
CDR3aa: CASSPSQGGYTEAFF

len: 15
v_gene: TRBV7-2
abundance: medium-sized
d_gene: -
j_gene: TRBJ2-7
CDR3nt: TGTGCCAGCAGCTTAGCGGAAACGAGAGGATACGAGCAGTACTTC
CDR3aa: CASSLAETRGYEQYF

len: 15
v_gene: TRBV28
abundance: -
d_gene: -
j_gene: TRBJ1-1
CDR3nt: TGTGCCAGCAGTTCCCCCTCCGGGGCCGGCACTGAAGCTTTCTTT
CDR3aa: CASSSPSGAGTEAFF

len: 15
v_gene: TRBV6-1
abundance: few
d_gene: -
j_gene: TRBJ2-7
CDR3nt: TGTGCCAGCAGTGAAGCCCCGGCAGGGGCCTACGAGCAGTACTTC
CDR3aa: CASSEAPAGAYEQYF

len: 14
v_gene: TRBV3-1
abundance: many
d_gene: -
j_gene: TRBJ2-7
CDR3nt: TGTGCCAGCAGCCAAGTCAAAAGCTCCTACGAGCAGTACTTC
CDR3aa: CASSQVKSSYEQYF

len: 16
v_gene: TRBV6-1
abundance: few
d_gene: -
j_gene: TRBJ1-5
CDR3nt: TGTGCCATCAGTGTCGGGACGGGCACGGGAGGTCAGCCCCAGCATTTT
CDR3aa: CAISVGTGTGGQPQHF

len: 13
v_gene: TRBV29-1
abundance: many
d_gene: -
j_gene: TRBJ1-2
CDR3nt: TGCAGCGTTGAACGTAGGGTTAACTATGGCTACACCTTC
CDR3aa: CSVERRVNYGYTF

len: 14
v_gene: TRBV12-5
abundance: few
d_gene: -
j_gene: TRBJ2-5
CDR3nt: TGTGCTGGGCTCGGGGGCCGTGACCAAGAGACCCAGTACTTC
CDR3aa: CAGLGGRDQETQYF

len: 14
v_gene: TRBV6-1
abundance: few
d_gene: -
j_gene: TRBJ1-1
CDR3nt: TGTGCCAGCACCTACGGGGGGGGGGACACTGAAGCTTTCTTT
CDR3aa: CASTYGGGDTEAFF

len: 18
v_gene: TRBV6-1
abundance: few
d_gene: -
j_gene: TRBJ1-6
CDR3nt: TGTGCCAGCAGTGACCCCCTTGTCAAACAAAGCTATAATTCACCCCTCCACTTT
CDR3aa: CASSDPLVKQSYNSPLHF

len: 16
v_gene: TRBV6-1
abundance: -
d_gene: TRBD1
j_gene: TRBJ2-7
CDR3nt: TGTGCCAGCAGTGAAGCGGGGGGGACAGGGTCCCACGAGCAGTACTTC
CDR3aa: CASSEAGGTGSHEQYF

len: 14
v_gene: TRBV12-3/TRBV12-4
abundance: few
d_gene: TRBD1
j_gene: TRBJ1-1
CDR3nt: TGTGCCAGCTTCAGGGGGCAGATGAACACTGAAGCTTTCTTT
CDR3aa: CASFRGQMNTEAFF

len: 17
v_gene: TRBV11-2
abundance: -
d_gene: -
j_gene: TRBJ2-6
CDR3nt: TGTGCCAGCAGCTTAGGTACAGGAAGCTCTGGGGCCAACGTCCTGACTTTC
CDR3aa: CASSLGTGSSGANVLTF

len: 15
v_gene: TRBV6-4
abundance: few
d_gene: -
j_gene: TRBJ2-2
CDR3nt: TGTGCCAGCAGTGTCGGGACTTCCCACACCGGGGAGCTGTTTTTT
CDR3aa: CASSVGTSHTGELFF

len: 13
v_gene: TRBV12-3/TRBV12-4
abundance: -
d_gene: TRBD2
j_gene: TRBJ2-7
CDR3nt: TGTGCCAGCAGTAAACTAGCGGAATACGAGCAGTACTTC
CDR3aa: CASSKLAEYEQYF

len: 16
v_gene: TRBV19
abundance: -
d_gene: -
j_gene: TRBJ2-5
CDR3nt: TGTGCCAGTAGTATCTTGGGGGACGGGGAGCGAGAGACCCAGTACTTC
CDR3aa: CASSILGDGERETQYF

len: 15
v_gene: TRBV5-4
abundance: -
d_gene: TRBD2
j_gene: TRBJ2-1
CDR3nt: TGTGCCAGCAGCTTTGCGGGAGACTCCTACAATGAGCAGTTCTTC
CDR3aa: CASSFAGDSYNEQFF

len: 15
v_gene: TRBV27
abundance: medium-sized
d_gene: TRBD1
j_gene: TRBJ2-3
CDR3nt: TGTGCCAGCAGTCCGCGGACAGGGTGGCCAGATACGCAGTATTTT
CDR3aa: CASSPRTGWPDTQYF

len: 15
v_gene: TRBV11-2
abundance: -
d_gene: -
j_gene: TRBJ2-1
CDR3nt: TGTGCCAGCAGCTTAGACTCGATTAACTTCAATGAGCAGTTCTTC
CDR3aa: CASSLDSINFNEQFF

len: 15
v_gene: TRBV6-4
abundance: few
d_gene: -
j_gene: TRBJ1-1
CDR3nt: TGTGCCAGCAGTGAAAGCGGCAAGGAGAACACTGAAGCTTTCTTT
CDR3aa: CASSESGKENTEAFF

len: 13
v_gene: TRBV5-1
abundance: once
d_gene: -
j_gene: TRBJ2-3
CDR3nt: TGCGCCAGCAGCTTTCAGGGCACAGATACGCAGTATTTT
CDR3aa: CASSFQGTDTQYF

len: 11
v_gene: TRBV6-1
abundance: medium-sized
d_gene: -
j_gene: TRBJ2-3
CDR3nt: TGTGCCAGCTCTTACGGGGATACGCAGTATTTT
CDR3aa: CASSYGDTQYF

len: 15
v_gene: TRBV6-1
abundance: few
d_gene: -
j_gene: TRBJ2-2
CDR3nt: TGTGCCAGCAGTGAAGGACATAGGGAATCCTGGGAGCTGTTTTTT
CDR3aa: CASSEGHRESWELFF

len: 14
v_gene: TRBV2
abundance: -
d_gene: -
j_gene: TRBJ2-3
CDR3nt: TGTGCCAGCAGTGACGGAGTGAGCACAGATACGCAGTATTTT
CDR3aa: CASSDGVSTDTQYF

len: 17
v_gene: TRBV30
abundance: once
d_gene: -
j_gene: TRBJ1-5
CDR3nt: TGTGCCTGGAGCCCCGGGTGGGGCCGTTATAGCAATCAGCCCCAGCATTTT
CDR3aa: CAWSPGWGRYSNQPQHF

len: 14
v_gene: TRBV20-1
abundance: -
d_gene: -
j_gene: TRBJ2-1
CDR3nt: TGCAGTGCGTACCAGGGGGGCTCCTACAATGAGCAGTTCTTC
CDR3aa: CSAYQGGSYNEQFF

len: 14
v_gene: TRBV19
abundance: few
d_gene: -
j_gene: TRBJ1-5
CDR3nt: TGTGCCAGTGCCCAGGACGGAGGCAATCAGCCCCAGCATTTT
CDR3aa: CASAQDGGNQPQHF

len: 14
v_gene: TRBV7-2
abundance: few
d_gene: -
j_gene: TRBJ1-6
CDR3nt: TGTGCCAGCAGCTTACGGGACGGGTATTCACCCCTCCACTTT
CDR3aa: CASSLRDGYSPLHF

len: 14
v_gene: TRBV9
abundance: -
d_gene: TRBD2
j_gene: TRBJ2-1
CDR3nt: TGTGCCAGCAGCGTGACTAGCGGAAACAATGAGCAGTTCTTC
CDR3aa: CASSVTSGNNEQFF